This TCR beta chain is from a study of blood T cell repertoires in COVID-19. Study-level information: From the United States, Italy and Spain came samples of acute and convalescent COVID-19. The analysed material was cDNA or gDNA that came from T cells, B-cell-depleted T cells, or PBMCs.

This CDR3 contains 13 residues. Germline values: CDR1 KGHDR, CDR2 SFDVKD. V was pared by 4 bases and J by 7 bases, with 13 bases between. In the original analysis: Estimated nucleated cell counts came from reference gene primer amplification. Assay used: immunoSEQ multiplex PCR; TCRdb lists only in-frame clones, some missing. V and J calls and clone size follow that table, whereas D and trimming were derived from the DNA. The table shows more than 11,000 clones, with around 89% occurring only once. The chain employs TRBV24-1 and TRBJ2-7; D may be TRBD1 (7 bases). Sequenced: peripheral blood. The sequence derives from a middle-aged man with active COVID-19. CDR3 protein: CATSDMTGREQYF. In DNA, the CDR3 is TGTGCCACCAGTGACATGACAGGGAGGGAGCAGTACTTC.